These 12 T cell receptor beta chains originate from one sample sequenced in a study of low-dose radiotherapy and immunotherapy resistance in tumors. Both TCRalpha and TCRbeta chains were reverse transcribed with V-gene-specific primers. The authors ran about 21 PCR cycles to amplify TCRs with a constant-region primer and V-primer adapter. TCRdb passed the reads through MiXCR, listing each CDR3 protein once. Of about 44,000 distinct CDR3 sequences in the sample, under 30% were seen once. Sample time point: after trial treatment. Treatment: LDRT plus nivolumab, ipilimumab, low-dose cyclophosphamide and aspirin (RACIN trial). The source material was PBMCs, sampled after low-dose radiotherapy plus immunotherapy. The origin of the receptors is a male donor with prostate cancer.

The rearrangement uses TRBV18 and TRBJ1-1, with TRBD1 matching 7 bases. Germline CDR1 reads KGHSH; CDR2 reads LQKENI. The CDR3 totals 14 residues. The V segment lost 11 bases and the J segment 5 bases; nucleotides outside the gene matches: 14. The CDR3 DNA follows: TGTGCCTCGGGCAGGGGGTCGGCTCGAACTGAAGCTTTCTTT. It codes for CASGRGSARTEAFF.

This clonotype was seen many times. The CDR3 is CASSRGRAMNTEAFF. The DNA for the CDR3 is TGTGCCAGCTCACGAGGACGGGCTATGAACACTGAAGCTTTCTTT. The chain employs TRBV18 and TRBJ1-1; D remains ambiguous. The CDR3 sequence is 15 residues long. With 4 bases removed from V and 0 bases from J, the gap between germline ends came to 12 bases. Germline CDR1 is KGHSH and CDR2 is LQKENI.

This clonotype was seen ten or more times. The V and J genes are TRBV10-3 and TRBJ2-7; 7 bases match TRBD2. CDR1 and CDR2 (germline): ENHRY, SYGVKD. Unmatched junction bases numbered 21, after V lost 10 bases and J lost 3 bases. This CDR3 comprises 17 residues. The CDR3, as DNA: TGTGCCAATCTAGGGATTTTAGGTTTCCGGGAGGTCTACGAGCAGTACTTC. This sequence encodes CANLGILGFREVYEQYF.

This clonotype was recorded many times. The chain carries TRBV20-1 and TRBJ1-4, with D perhaps matching TRBD1 (6 bases). V dropped 6 bases and J dropped 3 bases, with 20 bases sitting between them. This CDR3 is built from 16 residues. In germline, CDR1 is DFQATT, CDR2 SNEGSKA (reference sequence). CDR3 in DNA: TGCAGTGCGGAAGACACAGGGAGGAAGGCTAATGAAAAACTGTTTTTT. As protein: CSAEDTGRKANEKLFF.

About this clonotype: This is likely an artifact of a read error, given a far larger clone one base away. The V gene is TRBV5-5, the J gene TRBJ2-1; D call uncertain. The germline V gene has CDR1 SGHKS and CDR2 YYEKEE (reference sequence). With 5 bases removed from V and 10 bases from J, the gap between germline ends came to 7 bases. The CDR3 has 10 residues. CDR3: CASRGTEQFF. CDR3 DNA sequence: TGTGCCAGCAGGGGAACGGAGCAGTTCTTC. The variable domain in full, completed from reference TRBV5-5 and TRBJ2-1, reads DAGVTQSPTHLIKTRGQQVTLRCSPISGHKSVSWYQQVLGQGPQFIFQYYEKEERGRGNFPDRFSARQFPNYSSELNVNALLLGDSALYLCASRGTEQFFGPGTRLTVL.

In this sample, this clonotype turned up many times. The chain couples TRBV3-1 to TRBJ2-5; D ambiguous. The CDR3 covers 15 residues. Deletions cut 2 bases from V and 4 bases from J, with 14 bases between. In germline, CDR1 is LGHDT, CDR2 YNNKEL (reference sequence). The CDR3 DNA sequence: TGTGCCAGCAGCCAATCTAAGGGTCTGCGAGAGACCCAGTACTTC. It is translated as CASSQSKGLRETQYF.

There are many counts of this clonotype. The V and J genes are TRBV5-1 and TRBJ2-7; 7 bases fit TRBD1. The junction had 8 bases not matched to a gene; V was cut back by 4 bases and J by 1 base. CDR1 is SGHRS, CDR2 YFSETQ, per germline. CDR3 length: 15 amino acids. In nucleotides, the CDR3 is TGCGCCAGCAGCACGGGACAGCAGGTGTCCTACGAGCAGTACTTC. Its protein is CASSTGQQVSYEQYF.

V is TRBV6-2 or TRBV6-3 and J is TRBJ2-1; 9 bases match TRBD2. The CDR3 totals 15 residues. Germline CDR1 is MNHEY and CDR2 is SVGEGT. V trimming: 5 bases; J trimming: 6 bases; junction bases outside the gene matches: 8. Here the CDR3 reads CASSGLAGARNEQFF. In DNA, the CDR3 is TGTGCCAGCAGTGGCTTAGCGGGAGCCCGCAATGAGCAGTTCTTC.

This clonotype was observed many times. V and J are TRBV2 and TRBJ2-7, with D possibly TRBD2 on 7 matching bases. The V and J ends lost 0 bases and 5 bases respectively, with 14 bases between them. Germline V gives CDR1 SNHLY, CDR2 FYNNEI. The length of the CDR3 is 15 residues. The CDR3 DNA is TGTGCCAGCAGTGAAGCGGGGGGGGGCCTGAACGAGCAGTACTTC. This codes for CASSEAGGGLNEQYF.

This chain connects TRBV24-1 to TRBJ2-5; TRBD1 agrees at 8 bases. Losses at the gene ends were 2 bases for V and 1 base for J; bases not matched to a gene: 2. In germline, CDR1 is KGHDR, CDR2 SFDVKD. The CDR3 consists of 15 residues. CDR3 sequence reads: CATSDSGQGQETQYF. The DNA of the CDR3 is TGTGCCACCAGTGATTCCGGACAGGGCCAAGAGACCCAGTACTTC.

This clonotype occurred many times. The V and J genes are TRBV28 and TRBJ1-5, with D uncertain. Trimming shortened V by 4 bases and J by 0 bases, and 10 bases separated the two germline ends. Per germline, CDR1 MDHEN and CDR2 SYDVKM. This CDR3 region has 15 residues. CDR3 bases: TGTGCCAGCAGTTCTAGGACGTCTAGCAATCAGCCCCAGCATTTT. Translated, it gives CASSSRTSSNQPQHF.

This clonotype is termed medium-sized. Sequence at one end of the junction differs from germline and may be a read error. This chain links TRBV10-2 with TRBJ1-1; no reliable D call. Germline CDR1 WSHSY, CDR2 SAAADI. The CDR3 extends over 12 amino acids. CDR3 sequence: CASSDLNTEAFF. CDR3 sequence (DNA): TGTGCCAGCAGTGACCTCAACACTGAAGCTTTCTTT.